The 7 T cell receptor beta chains presented below share a single source sample, sequenced in a study of T cell responses to AZD1222 COVID-19 vaccine. Data came from immunoSEQ multiplex PCR; TCRdb stores just in-frame clones and leaves some out. The sample comprises 150,000 to 200,000 clones, around 87% of which are singletons, and about 3% rests with the top ten. Material: peripheral blood, obtained on day 0 of MenACWY control vaccination. Receptors originate from an adult in good health.

The J gene is TRBJ2-1, the V gene TRBV5-1, with D tentatively TRBD1 (6 bases). Trimming took off 0 bases at V and 6 bases at J, with 16 bases between the two ends. The CDR3 has 16 amino acids. Germline loops: CDR1 SGHRS, CDR2 YFSETQ. The CDR3 loop is CASSLGLGGRGNEQFF. DNA of the CDR3: TGCGCCAGCAGCTTGGGGTTAGGGGGAAGGGGCAATGAGCAGTTCTTC.

This clone was counted ten times or more. The chain recombines TRBV18 with TRBJ1-5, with D tentatively TRBD1 (6 bases). V was clipped by 3 bases and J by 5 bases, with 14 bases between them. The length of the CDR3 is 15 residues. Germline values: CDR1 KGHSH, CDR2 LQKENI. This CDR3 is CASSPSNRVDQPQHF. The CDR3 bases are TGTGCCAGCTCACCGTCAAACAGGGTGGATCAGCCCCAGCATTTT. Full variable domain (outside the CDR3, taken from reference TRBV18 and TRBJ1-5): NAGVMQNPRHLVRRRGQEARLRCSPMKGHSHVYWYRQLPEEGLKFMVYLQKENIIDESGMPKERFSAEFPKEGPSILRIQQVVRGDSAAYFCASSPSNRVDQPQHFGDGTRLSIL.

The V and J genes are TRBV6-5 and TRBJ2-1; 7 bases align to TRBD1. J was trimmed by 4 bases and V by 6 bases; bases with no gene match: 9. CDR1 and CDR2 from the germline V gene are MNHEY and SVGAGI. The CDR3 sequence is 15 residues long. DNA of the CDR3: TGTGCCAGCAGGCACACCGGGACAGCATACAATGAGCAGTTCTTC. It is translated as CASRHTGTAYNEQFF.

The rearrangement uses TRBV28 and TRBJ1-2; D may be TRBD1 (5 bases). Between the trimmed V and J ends, which lost 6 bases and 5 bases, there was a span of 13 bases. The CDR3 has 13 residues. Per germline, CDR1 MDHEN and CDR2 SYDVKM. The CDR3 reads CASSISGGYGYTF. For the CDR3, the DNA is TGTGCCAGCAGCATTAGCGGGGGATATGGCTACACCTTC.

V gene TRBV3-1 (or the pseudogene TRBV3-2) combines with J gene TRBJ2-3; the match to TRBD1 covers 9 bases. V trimming: 3 bases; J trimming: 8 bases; junction bases outside the gene matches: 9. This CDR3 contains 15 residues. Germline V gives CDR1 LGHDT, CDR2 YNNKEL (reference sequence). The CDR3 reads CASSQGTGSKATQYF. The CDR3 DNA sequence: TGTGCCAGCAGCCAGGGGACAGGGTCTAAGGCTACGCAGTATTTT.

The chain combines TRBV9 with TRBJ2-2; D gene uncertain. The germline gives CDR1 SGDLS, CDR2 YYNGEE. The V gene lost 1 base and the J gene lost 1 base, with 11 bases spanning the gap. This CDR3 comprises 16 residues. The CDR3 DNA reads TGTGCCAGCAGCGTAAATATCGACGGGAACACCGGGGAGCTGTTTTTT. Translated, it gives CASSVNIDGNTGELFF.

The sample holds one count of this clone. This chain joins TRBV5-1 and TRBJ1-1, with D unclear. The V end was cut by 1 base, the J end by 6 bases, with 10 bases between. Germline assignment: CDR1 SGHRS and CDR2 YFSETQ. The CDR3 extends over 13 amino acids. The CDR3 DNA follows: TGCGCCAGCAGCTTGCAAGGCCCGGCTGAAGCTTTCTTT. The encoded protein is CASSLQGPAEAFF.